Below, 7 T cell receptor beta chains from the same sample are listed, as sequenced in a study of blood T cell repertoires in COVID-19. Some clones are missing from TCRdb's copy, which holds only in-frame ones; the method was immunoSEQ multiplex PCR. The data contain approximately 190,000 clones, around 87% of them singletons. The material sequenced was PBMCs or T cells enriched from blood (not recorded which). These receptors were taken from a woman between 35 and 50 years old in a cohort exposed to, infected with or recovered from COVID-19 (not recorded which).

The sample holds a few counts of this clone. The chain couples TRBV4-1 to TRBJ1-2; no definite D call. The CDR3 totals 12 residues. Deletions cut 0 bases from V and 7 bases from J, with 6 bases between. Germline CDR1 MGHRA, CDR2 YSYEKL. The CDR3 nucleotides are TGCGCCAGCAGCCAAGATGCGGGTGGCTACACCTTC. This gives the protein CASSQDAGGYTF.

The chain employs TRBV19 and TRBJ2-5; TRBD2 aligns across 7 bases. Germline CDR1 and CDR2: LNHDA and SQIVND (reference sequence). The CDR3 has 18 residues. V shed 7 bases and J 1 base; nucleotides not matched to a gene: 18. CDR3 DNA: TGTGCCAGTACCCCTTCCCTAGCGGCACTTAACCTCCAAGAGACCCAGTACTTC. Amino acid sequence: CASTPSLAALNLQETQYF.

This chain uses TRBV5-1 with TRBJ1-1; TRBD1 matches at 8 bases. Germline CDR1 reads SGHRS; CDR2 reads YFSETQ. V lost 3 bases to trimming and J lost 0 bases; unmatched junction nucleotides: 4. The CDR3 is made up of 15 amino acids. Here the CDR3 reads CASSSRQGMNTEAFF. Here the CDR3 DNA reads TGCGCCAGCAGCTCAAGACAGGGGATGAACACTGAAGCTTTCTTT. Combining the CDR3 with reference TRBV5-1 and TRBJ1-1 gives the whole variable domain KAGVTQTPRYLIKTRGQQVTLSCSPISGHRSVSWYQQTPGQGLQFLFEYFSETQRNKGNFPGRFSGRQFSNSRSEMNVSTLELGDSALYLCASSSRQGMNTEAFFGQGTRLTVV.

This chain links TRBV9 with TRBJ2-7, with 9 positions matching TRBD1. Germline assignment: CDR1 SGDLS and CDR2 YYNGEE. CDR3 length: 16 amino acids. Trimming at V came to 0 bases and at J to 4 bases, leaving 8 bases not matched to a gene. The CDR3: CASSVATGTGKYEQYF. CDR3 sequence (DNA): TGTGCCAGCAGCGTAGCTACTGGGACAGGGAAATACGAGCAGTACTTC. Looking up the rest from reference TRBV9 and TRBJ2-7 gives the full variable domain: DSGVTQTPKHLITATGQRVTLRCSPRSGDLSVYWYQQSLDQGLQFLIQYYNGEERAKGNILERFSAQQFPDLHSELNLSSLELGDSALYFCASSVATGTGKYEQYFGPGTRLTVT.

The rearrangement joins TRBV19 to TRBJ1-2; D remains ambiguous. This CDR3 has 13 residues. Germline lookup yields CDR1 LNHDA and CDR2 SQIVND (reference sequence). V lost 3 bases and J lost 3, with 8 bases in between. The CDR3 here is CASSIHSYYGYTF. As DNA, the CDR3 is TGTGCCAGTAGTATCCACAGCTACTATGGCTACACCTTC.

J is TRBJ1-1 and V is TRBV7-2, with D possibly matching TRBD1 (6 bases). Trimming removed 0 bases from V and 5 bases from J, with 13 bases in between. CDR3 length: 15 amino acids. Per the germline V gene, CDR1 is SGHTA and CDR2 is FQGNSA. The CDR3 reads CASSLAQGGGTEAFF. In nucleotides, the CDR3 is TGTGCCAGCAGCTTAGCCCAAGGGGGGGGGACTGAAGCTTTCTTT.

The chain couples TRBV29-1 to TRBJ1-4, with 10 bases fitting TRBD1. Germline V CDR1 and CDR2: SQVTM, ANQGSEA. With V trimmed by 7 bases and J by 7 bases, 6 bases remained unmatched. This CDR3 comprises 13 residues. The CDR3 reads CSALGQGREKLFF. CDR3 nucleotides: TGCAGCGCCCTGGGACAGGGGCGTGAAAAACTGTTTTTT.